The table lists the clone carrying this T cell receptor beta chain with a count of one. No antigen is known for it. These data are taken from a study of CD8 T cells in ankylosing spondylitis. Findings and caveats of the study: With a CD8+ phenotype, disease-linked clones were relatively rare in peripheral blood.

Per germline, CDR1 DFQATT and CDR2 SNEGSKA (reference sequence). Losses at the gene ends were 6 bases for V and 4 bases for J; bases not matched to a gene: 14. The CDR3 contains 16 residues. TCRdb passed the 5' RACE reads through MiXCR, listing each CDR3 protein once. The repertoire holds approximately 220,000 distinct CDR3 sequences, with about a quarter as singletons. The sequencing input was blood, either unsorted or a sorted T cell fraction (not recorded which). The source is a male donor with ankylosing spondylitis or in good health (not recorded which). This chain joins TRBV20-1 and TRBJ2-1, with 8 bases fitting TRBD2. The CDR3 sequence is CSAARPSGRAYNEQFF. The CDR3 DNA follows: TGCAGTGCCGCGAGACCTTCCGGGAGGGCTTACAATGAGCAGTTCTTC.